The source of this TCR beta chain is a study of blood T cell repertoires in COVID-19. Turning to the study itself: Material from acute and convalescent COVID-19 was sourced from the United States, Italy and Spain.

During active infection, Seattle patients enrolled and were then monitored through disease. Germline V gene data show CDR1 as SNHLY and CDR2 as FYNNEI. The germline V and J ends were trimmed by 7 bases and 7 bases, with 10 bases remaining between them. The CDR3 is 11 residues long. Per the original methods: From reference gene primer amplification, estimates of nucleated cell counts were derived. This table comes from immunoSEQ multiplex PCR, and its TCRdb copy is limited to in-frame clones, with some not included. V and J calls and clone size follow that table, whereas D and trimming were derived from the DNA. The data show about 76,000 clones, roughly 81% seen once.

This receptor was taken from a man aged 60 to 75 with COVID-19, enrolled during active disease. This sequence joins TRBV2 and TRBJ1-1, with a weak D call TRBD1 (5 bases). The sequenced material came from peripheral blood. This CDR3 is CASIEGVEAFF. The CDR3 DNA is TGTGCCAGCATAGAAGGGGTTGAAGCTTTCTTT. The full variable domain, its missing parts supplied by reference TRBV2 and TRBJ1-1, is EPEVTQTPSHQVTQMGQEVILRCVPISNHLYFYWYRQILGQKVEFLVSFYNNEISEKSEIFDDQFSVERPDGSNFTLKIRSTKLEDSAMYFCASIEGVEAFFGQGTRLTVV.